A single TCR beta chain is shown here with its context. The sample comes from a study of cytomegalovirus exposure and HLA in healthy donors. The CDR3 contains 16 residues. Trimming at V came to 3 bases and at J to 6 bases, leaving 11 bases not matched to a gene. Germline V gene data show CDR1 as SGHRS and CDR2 as YFSETQ. The PCR used 60 Vbeta and 13 Jbeta primers. The method was immunoSEQ multiplex PCR; TCRdb's version includes in-frame clones alone and lacks a portion of them. The sample includes some 180,000 clones, 80% of them seen just once. The rearrangement joins TRBV5-1 to TRBJ2-3; 9 bases map to TRBD1. The TCR sequence derives from a girl aged 10 to 17 in good health and CMV-seropositive. Input material: PBMCs. As DNA, the CDR3 is TGCGCCAGCAGCTATGACAGGGGGACCCTCGGTGATACGCAGTATTTT. It translates to CASSYDRGTLGDTQYF. Looking up the rest from reference TRBV5-1 and TRBJ2-3 gives the full variable domain: KAGVTQTPRYLIKTRGQQVTLSCSPISGHRSVSWYQQTPGQGLQFLFEYFSETQRNKGNFPGRFSGRQFSNSRSEMNVSTLELGDSALYLCASSYDRGTLGDTQYFGPGTRLTVL.